The present entry profiles one T cell receptor (beta chain) with its context. The record originates from a study of beta chain features in type 1 diabetes. Every isolated RNA sample was fully reverse transcribed, so sequencing captured expressed TCRB transcripts. The repertoire was sequenced with immunoSEQ multiplex PCR; TCRdb's copy has only in-frame clones and lacks some. The sample lists about 40,000 clones; 45% to 50% were seen once. The CDR3 covers 14 residues. V lost 5 bases and J lost 0, with 11 bases in between. The germline V gene has CDR1 SGHNT and CDR2 YENEEA. The receptor was derived from a woman aged 18-29 years in good health. The sample consisted of central memory CD4+ T cells from blood. The J gene is TRBJ2-7, the V gene TRBV11-3, with D tentatively TRBD2 (5 bases). The CDR3, as DNA: TGTGCCAGCAGCGCCAGCGGAGTCTCCTACGAGCAGTACTTC. Its translation: CASSASGVSYEQYF.